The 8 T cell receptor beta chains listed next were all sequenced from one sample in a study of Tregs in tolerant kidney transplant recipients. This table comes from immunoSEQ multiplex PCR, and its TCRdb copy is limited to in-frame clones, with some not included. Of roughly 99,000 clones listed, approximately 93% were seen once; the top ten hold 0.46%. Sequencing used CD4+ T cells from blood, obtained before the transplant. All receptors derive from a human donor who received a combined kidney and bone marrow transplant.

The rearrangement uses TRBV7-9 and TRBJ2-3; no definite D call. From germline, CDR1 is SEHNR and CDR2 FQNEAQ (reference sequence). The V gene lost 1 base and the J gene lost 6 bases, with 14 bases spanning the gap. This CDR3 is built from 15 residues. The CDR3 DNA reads TGTGCCAGCAGCTTAGGTCACTGGGCGTGGGATACGCAGTATTTT. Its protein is CASSLGHWAWDTQYF.

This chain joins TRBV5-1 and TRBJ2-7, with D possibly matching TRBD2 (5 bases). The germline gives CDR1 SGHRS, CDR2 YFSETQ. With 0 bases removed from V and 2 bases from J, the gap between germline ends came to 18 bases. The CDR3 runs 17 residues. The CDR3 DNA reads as TGCGCCAGCAGCTTGGTAGGCGGCGGGTCAAACCCCTACGAGCAGTACTTC. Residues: CASSLVGGGSNPYEQYF.

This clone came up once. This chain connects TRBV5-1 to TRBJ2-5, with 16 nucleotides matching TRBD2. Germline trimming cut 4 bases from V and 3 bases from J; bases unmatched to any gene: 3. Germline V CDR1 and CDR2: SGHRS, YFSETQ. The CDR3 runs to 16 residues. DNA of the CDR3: TGCGCCAGCAGCCCGGGACTAGCGGGGGGGAAAGAGACCCAGTACTTC. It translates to CASSPGLAGGKETQYF.

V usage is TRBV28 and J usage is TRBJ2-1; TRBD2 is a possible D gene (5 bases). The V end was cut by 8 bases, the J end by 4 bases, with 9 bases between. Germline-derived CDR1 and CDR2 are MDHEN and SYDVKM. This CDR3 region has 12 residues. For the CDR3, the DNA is TGTGCCAGCGCGAAGCGGTACAATGAGCAGTTCTTC. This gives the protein CASAKRYNEQFF.

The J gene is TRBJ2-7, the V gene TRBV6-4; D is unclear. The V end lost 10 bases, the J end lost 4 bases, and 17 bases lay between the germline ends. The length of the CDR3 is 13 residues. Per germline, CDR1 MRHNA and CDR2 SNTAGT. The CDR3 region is CATPGHLFYEQYF. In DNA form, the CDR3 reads TGTGCCACCCCTGGGCATTTGTTTTACGAGCAGTACTTC.

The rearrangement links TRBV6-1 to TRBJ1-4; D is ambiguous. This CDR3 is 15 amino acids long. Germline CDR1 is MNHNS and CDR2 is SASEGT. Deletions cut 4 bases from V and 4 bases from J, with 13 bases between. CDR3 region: CASSGENRGNEKLFF. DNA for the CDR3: TGTGCCAGCAGTGGAGAAAACCGGGGTAATGAAAAACTGTTTTTT.

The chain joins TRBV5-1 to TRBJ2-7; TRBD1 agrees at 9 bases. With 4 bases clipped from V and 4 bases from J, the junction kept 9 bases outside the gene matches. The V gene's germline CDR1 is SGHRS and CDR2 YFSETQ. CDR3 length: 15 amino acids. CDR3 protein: CASSRTGTGIYEQYF. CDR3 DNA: TGCGCCAGCAGCCGGACCGGGACAGGGATTTACGAGCAGTACTTC.

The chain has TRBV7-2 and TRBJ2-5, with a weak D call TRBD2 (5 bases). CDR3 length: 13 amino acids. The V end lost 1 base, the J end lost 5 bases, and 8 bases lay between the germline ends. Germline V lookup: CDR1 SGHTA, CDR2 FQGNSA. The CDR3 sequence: CASSLEREETQYF. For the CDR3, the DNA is TGTGCCAGCAGCTTAGAGAGGGAGGAGACCCAGTACTTC.